These 16 T cell receptor beta chains originate from one sample sequenced in a study of preoperative IRX-2 immunotherapy in early breast cancer. Indicated treatment: preoperative locoregional IRX-2 cytokine immunotherapy. Here immunoSEQ multiplex PCR was the method, and the copy in TCRdb shows in-frame clones only, minus some. The sample has 20,000 to 30,000 clones, 80% to 90% seen once. Source: tumor tissue, taken after IRX-2 immunotherapy. The receptor source for this set is a human donor with breast cancer.

The chain couples TRBV20-1 to TRBJ2-1, with a weak D call TRBD2 (5 bases). Between the trimmed V and J ends, which lost 7 bases and 8 bases, there was a span of 12 bases. The germline V gene encodes CDR1 DFQATT and CDR2 SNEGSKA (reference sequence). CDR3 length equals 11 residues. CDR3 sequence: CSVPSLDEQFF. The DNA of the CDR3 is TGCAGTGTTCCTAGCCTGGATGAGCAGTTCTTC.

The chain joins TRBV14 to TRBJ2-7; D gene unclear. V lost 4 bases and J 0 bases, leaving 13 bases between the germline ends. The CDR3 extends over 15 amino acids. Germline CDR1 reads SGHDN; CDR2 reads FVKESK. In DNA form, the CDR3 reads TGTGCCAGCAGCCTTCTTCAAATCCCCTCCTACGAGCAGTACTTC. It yields the protein CASSLLQIPSYEQYF.

This rearrangement joins TRBV9 to TRBJ2-5; 16 nucleotides agree with TRBD2. Germline lookup yields CDR1 SGDLS and CDR2 YYNGEE. This CDR3 spans 19 amino acids. Losses at the gene ends were 0 bases for V and 2 bases for J; bases not matched to a gene: 7. CDR3 loop: CASSVGGTSGGASQETQYF. The CDR3 DNA reads TGTGCCAGCAGCGTAGGGGGGACTAGCGGGGGGGCCTCTCAAGAGACCCAGTACTTC.

This chain joins TRBV9 and TRBJ2-1, with no clear D. V shed 3 bases and J shed 6 bases, with 10 bases lying between them. Per germline, CDR1 SGDLS and CDR2 YYNGEE. The CDR3 consists of 13 residues. This CDR3 reads CASSAYLGNEQFF. CDR3 DNA: TGTGCCAGCAGCGCCTACCTGGGCAATGAGCAGTTCTTC.

The rearrangement joins TRBV4-1 to TRBJ1-5; D remains unclear. V lost 1 base to trimming and J lost 5 bases, with 9 bases between them. The CDR3 is 14 amino acids. Per the germline V gene, CDR1 is MGHRA and CDR2 is YSYEKL. CDR3 sequence (DNA): TGCGCCAGCAGCCAAGTAGGGCCTGATCAGCCCCAGCATTTT. Its translation is CASSQVGPDQPQHF.

The chain uses TRBV25-1 and TRBJ2-3; no clear D gene. V was shortened by 6 bases and J by 2 bases, with 6 bases between the two germline ends. Per the germline V gene, CDR1 is MGHDK and CDR2 is SYGVNS. The CDR3 contains 12 residues. CDR3 DNA: TGTGCCAGCAGGCTCTACACAGATACGCAGTATTTT. Its protein is CASRLYTDTQYF.

This chain connects TRBV27 to TRBJ1-1, with a possible D match to TRBD1 (5 bases). The CDR3 is 14 amino acids. Germline-derived CDR1 and CDR2 are MNHEY and SMNVEV (reference sequence). Between the trimmed V and J ends, which lost 2 bases and 4 bases, there was a span of 11 bases. CDR3: CASSLLGARTEAFF. CDR3 DNA sequence: TGTGCCAGCAGTTTACTCGGGGCGCGCACTGAAGCTTTCTTT.

The V and J genes are TRBV2 and TRBJ1-6; TRBD1 might be the D (5 bases). Germline lookup yields CDR1 SNHLY and CDR2 FYNNEI. The CDR3 loop spans 13 amino acids. Trimming pared 5 bases from V and 9 bases from J, leaving 11 bases between. CDR3 residues: CASSLTAGSPLHF. DNA of the CDR3: TGTGCCAGCAGTCTGACAGCCGGTTCACCCCTCCACTTT.

This chain links TRBV7-2 with TRBJ1-5; a possible D gene is TRBD1 (6 bases). CDR3 length: 13 amino acids. Trimming removed 5 bases at V and 4 bases at J, with 9 bases between. Germline CDR1 SGHTA, CDR2 FQGNSA. The CDR3 bases are TGTGCCAGCAGCCTTCAGGGGAATCAGCCCCAGCATTTT. Encoded protein: CASSLQGNQPQHF.

The J gene is TRBJ2-7, the V gene TRBV9; no clear D. Germline V gene data show CDR1 as SGDLS and CDR2 as YYNGEE. V was pared by 0 bases and J by 6 bases, with 10 bases between. The CDR3 contains 13 residues. The CDR3 here is CASSVEQLGEQYF. As DNA, the CDR3 is TGTGCCAGCAGCGTAGAACAGCTCGGCGAGCAGTACTTC.

This clone was found once. The chain uses TRBV9 and TRBJ1-4; D not resolved. V lost 4 bases, J lost 6 bases, and 13 bases lay in between. Looked up from germline, CDR1 is SGDLS and CDR2 is YYNGEE. The CDR3 length is 14 residues. In DNA form, the CDR3 reads TGTGCCAGCAGCAGACGGATCGTCGATGAAAAACTGTTTTTT. This encodes CASSRRIVDEKLFF. The whole variable domain, remainder taken from reference TRBV9 and TRBJ1-4, is DSGVTQTPKHLITATGQRVTLRCSPRSGDLSVYWYQQSLDQGLQFLIQYYNGEERAKGNILERFSAQQFPDLHSELNLSSLELGDSALYFCASSRRIVDEKLFFGSGTQLSVL.

V gene TRBV6-5 combines with J gene TRBJ2-7; no clear D gene. The germline CDR1 and CDR2 sequences are MNHEY and SVGAGI. The CDR3 totals 14 residues. Trimming removed 1 base at V and 3 bases at J, with 10 bases between. CDR3 in amino acids: CASSYWEGYYEQYF. The CDR3 DNA sequence: TGTGCCAGCAGTTACTGGGAAGGATACTACGAGCAGTACTTC.

The chain uses TRBV11-1 and TRBJ1-2; D is unclear. V was shortened by 2 bases and J by 4 bases, with 14 bases between the two germline ends. CDR3 size: 15 residues. Germline lookup yields CDR1 SGHAT and CDR2 FQDESV (reference sequence). The CDR3 protein is CASSLSPTNLYGYTF. In nucleotides, the CDR3 is TGTGCCAGCAGCTTATCCCCCACCAACCTCTATGGCTACACCTTC.

The V call is TRBV29-1, the J call TRBJ1-1, with 8 bases lining up with TRBD1. The CDR3 has 12 amino acids. V dropped 8 bases and J dropped 1; count of bases not matched to a gene: 3. CDR1 is SQVTM and CDR2 is ANQGSEA in the germline V gene. The CDR3 DNA follows: TGCAGCTCCGACAGGGGGAACACTGAAGCTTTCTTT. Protein: CSSDRGNTEAFF.

This rearrangement joins TRBV27 to TRBJ2-1, with D maybe TRBD2 (5 bases). V was trimmed by 0 bases and J by 4 bases, leaving 10 bases between them. The CDR3 is made up of 15 amino acids. In germline, CDR1 is MNHEY, CDR2 SMNVEV (reference sequence). The CDR3 region is CASSLSIAGYNEQFF. The CDR3 DNA follows: TGTGCCAGCAGTTTATCGATCGCGGGTTACAATGAGCAGTTCTTC.

The rearrangement uses TRBV12-5 and TRBJ2-1; 8 positions match TRBD1. Germline trimming cut 1 base from V and 8 bases from J; bases unmatched to any gene: 7. Germline lookup yields CDR1 LGHNT and CDR2 FRNRAP. This CDR3 has 15 residues. CDR3 in amino acids: CASGLGQGARDEQFF. The CDR3 bases are TGTGCTAGTGGTTTGGGGCAGGGGGCTCGGGATGAGCAGTTCTTC.